The 13 T cell receptor beta chains in this list originate from one sample, sequenced in a study of T cells in Graves' hyperthyroidism and ophthalmopathy. What was amplified from RNA transcripts were TCR beta CDR3 regions. The primer set for the first-round RT-PCR of the TCR CDR3 was HTBI. TCRdb independently ran MiXCR on the multiplex PCR reads; one entry per CDR3 protein. This sample carries approximately 710,000 distinct CDR3 sequences, 15% to 20% of them seen once, and the ten largest clones take about 16%. The sequencing input was blood. The source of these receptors is a man in his forties or fifties with Graves' hyperthyroidism.

V and J are TRBV2 and TRBJ2-5; 7 bases agree with TRBD1. V shed 5 bases, J shed 3 bases, and the junction held 15 bases outside the gene matches. CDR1 is SNHLY and CDR2 is FYNNEI in the germline V gene. This CDR3 is built from 17 residues. This chain's CDR3 is CASSSRGDRAPEETQYF. CDR3 DNA sequence: TGTGCCAGCAGTTCCCGGGGCGACAGGGCACCCGAAGAGACCCAGTACTTC.

This clonotype was seen repeatedly, ten times or more. This chain links TRBV7-9 with TRBJ2-3; D possibly uses TRBD1 or TRBD2 (5 bases each). V gave up 2 bases and J gave up 2 bases, with 14 bases separating them. The germline V gene encodes CDR1 SEHNR and CDR2 FQNEAQ (reference sequence). The CDR3 covers 16 residues. The DNA of the CDR3 is TGTGCCAGCAGCTTACGGGACGGAAGGGTCACAGATACGCAGTATTTT. Translation: CASSLRDGRVTDTQYF.

This clonotype was seen only a few times. The chain combines TRBV3-1 with TRBJ2-1; 10 positions agree with TRBD2. Germline V gene lookup returns CDR1 LGHDT and CDR2 YNNKEL (reference sequence). J lost 4 bases, V lost 4 bases, and 13 bases had no gene match. The CDR3 has 18 residues. CDR3: CASSRRASGRGGYNEQFF. CDR3 DNA: TGTGCCAGCAGCCGGAGGGCTAGCGGGAGAGGGGGGTACAATGAGCAGTTCTTC.

This clonotype was observed many times. The rearrangement joins TRBV28 to TRBJ2-7; 13 nucleotides line up with TRBD2. The CDR3 extends over 16 amino acids. The V and J ends lost 5 bases and 3 bases, in that order; junction bases with no gene match: 7. The germline V gene has CDR1 MDHEN and CDR2 SYDVKM. Here the CDR3 DNA reads TGTGCCAGCAGTACGGGGACTAGCGGGATAAACTACGAGCAGTACTTC. Amino acid sequence: CASSTGTSGINYEQYF.

For this clonotype: This may be a read error, as it is one base from a much larger clone. This sequence joins TRBV24-1 and TRBJ2-1; possible D gene TRBD2, 5 bases. This CDR3 has 16 amino acids. Germline V CDR1 and CDR2: KGHDR, SFDVKD. The CDR3 DNA follows: TGTGCCGCCAGTGAATCGGTAGCGAGCTCCTACAATGAGCAGTTCTTC. It yields the protein CAASESVASSYNEQFF.

The chain carries TRBV27 and TRBJ2-1; weak D call: TRBD1 (5 bases). The CDR3 spans 12 residues. Trimming pared 5 bases from V and 6 bases from J, leaving 8 bases between. CDR1 and CDR2 (germline): MNHEY, SMNVEV (reference sequence). CDR3 region: CASSEDINEQFF. CDR3 nucleotide sequence: TGTGCCAGCAGTGAGGACATCAATGAGCAGTTCTTC.

This clonotype was seen many times. The J gene is TRBJ2-7, the V gene TRBV28; TRBD2 aligns across 16 bases. The CDR3 consists of 18 residues. Trimming at V came to 6 bases and at J to 0 bases, leaving 8 bases not matched to a gene. The germline gives CDR1 MDHEN, CDR2 SYDVKM. Here the CDR3 DNA reads TGTGCCAGCAGCCGGGGACTAGCGGGAGGGCCTCTCTCCTACGAGCAGTACTTC. Its translation is CASSRGLAGGPLSYEQYF.

This clonotype was recorded a few times. The CDR3 DNA reads TGCAGCGTATGGATGGCGGCAGGACGGGGGGGCACCGGGGAGCTGTTTTTT. Amino acid sequence: CSVWMAAGRGGTGELFF. The V call is TRBV29-1, the J call TRBJ2-2; 8 bases are shared with TRBD2. V gave up 6 bases and J gave up 4 bases; unmatched junction bases: 16. CDR1 and CDR2 (germline): SQVTM, ANQGSEA. The CDR3 spans 17 residues.

This clonotype came up many times. The chain carries TRBV7-3 and TRBJ2-1, with D tentatively TRBD1 or TRBD2 (5 bases each). V lost 5 bases, J lost 1 base, and 18 bases lay in between. Germline assignment: CDR1 SGHTA and CDR2 FQGTGA. CDR3 size: 17 residues. The CDR3 DNA is TGTGCCAGCAGCACCACCACAGGTGGGGGATCCTACAATGAGCAGTTCTTC. This encodes CASSTTTGGGSYNEQFF. Complete variable domain (other parts from reference TRBV7-3 and TRBJ2-1): GAGVSQTPSNKVTEKGKYVELRCDPISGHTALYWYRQSLGQGPEFLIYFQGTGAADDSGLPNDRFFAVRPEGSVSTLKIQRTERGDSAVYLCASSTTTGGGSYNEQFFGPGTRLTVL.

The count of this clonotype is one. The V call is TRBV11-2, the J call TRBJ2-5; 12 nucleotides align to TRBD2. Germline-derived CDR1 and CDR2 are SGHAT and FQNNGV. V trimming: 5 bases; J trimming: 5 bases; junction bases outside the gene matches: 12. The CDR3 totals 17 residues. The CDR3 DNA is TGTGCCAGCAGCACAGGACCGGGACTAGCGGGTCGGGAGACCCAGTACTTC. It specifies CASSTGPGLAGRETQYF.

This clonotype was seen more than once but under ten times. This chain links TRBV9 with TRBJ1-1; D gene uncertain. Trimming took off 0 bases at V and 3 bases at J, with 9 bases between the two ends. Germline V gene sequence: CDR1 SGDLS, CDR2 YYNGEE. The CDR3 is 14 residues long. CDR3 bases: TGTGCCAGCAGCGTAGCTTCTTGGGACACTGAAGCTTTCTTT. This translates into CASSVASWDTEAFF.

This chain links TRBV2 with TRBJ2-7; no definite D call. CDR3 size: 13 residues. Trimming took 8 bases from V and 2 from J, leaving 13 bases between them. The germline V gene has CDR1 SNHLY and CDR2 FYNNEI. The CDR3 nucleotides read TGTGCCAGCGAAACGGCGCCTACCTACGAGCAGTACTTC. Its translation is CASETAPTYEQYF.

The chain employs TRBV5-8 and TRBJ1-1, with D hard to call. The CDR3 is 13 amino acids. Germline V gene data show CDR1 as SGHTS and CDR2 as YDEGEE. Trimming stripped 4 bases from V and 1 base from J, with 8 bases between. The CDR3 bases are TGTGCCAGCAGCCTTCCGTGGAACACTGAAGCTTTCTTT. Residues: CASSLPWNTEAFF. The full variable domain, its missing parts supplied by reference TRBV5-8 and TRBJ1-1, is EAGVTQSPTHLIKTRGQQATLRCSPISGHTSVYWYQQALGLGLQFLLWYDEGEERNRGNFPPRFSGRQFPNYSSELNVNALELEDSALYLCASSLPWNTEAFFGQGTRLTVV.